This TCR beta chain was identified in a study of CD8+ T cells in alopecia areata. Looking at the study overall: Oral tofacitinib (5 to 10 mg twice daily) was administered to treated patients. Study results and limitations: Normal skin's resident alphabeta T cells are also sequenced in scalp samples. TCR sharing was clearer in mice than between patients, perhaps partly owing to patient HLA diversity. Especially in alopecia totalis/universalis, lesional scalp showed greater clonality than normal scalp did.

In this sample, this clone turned up a few times. Its antigen is unidentified. The CDR3 extends over 13 amino acids. The germline gives CDR1 ENHRY, CDR2 SYGVKD. Between the trimmed V and J ends, which lost 5 bases and 8 bases, there was a span of 13 bases. RNA was isolated and reverse transcribed to cDNA, the sequencing template. Method: immunoSEQ multiplex PCR; TCRdb's copy keeps in-frame clones and lacks some. The sample has 150,000 or so clones, around 55% seen once. The TCR originated in a human donor with alopecia areata. The input for sequencing was CD8+ T cells sorted from blood, taken at week 0. The V gene is TRBV10-3, the J gene TRBJ2-4; D is unresolved. The CDR3: CAISPVPVDIQYF. The CDR3 DNA reads as TGTGCCATCAGTCCCGTACCCGTGGACATTCAGTACTTC.